These T cell receptor beta chains were read from a single sample in a study of cytomegalovirus exposure and HLA in healthy donors. Generated by immunoSEQ multiplex PCR, the TCRdb table keeps only in-frame clones and is missing some. Of 200,000 or so clones in the sample, 87% were seen once. Sample: PBMCs. Receptors were obtained from a girl under two years old in good health and CMV-seronegative. The conserved cysteine and the conserved F or W are not part of the CDR3 here. Each record gives: V gene, J gene, CDR3 protein.

V gene: TRBV7-3
J gene: TRBJ2-3
CDR3 protein: ASSSSGNTQY

V gene: TRBV25-1
J gene: TRBJ1-4
CDR3 protein: ASSDLYREEEKLF

V gene: TRBV9
J gene: TRBJ2-3
CDR3 protein: ASSVGAGGPDTQY

V gene: TRBV5-1
J gene: TRBJ2-7
CDR3 protein: ASSLGWASGGESSYEQY

V gene: TRBV10-3
J gene: TRBJ1-1
CDR3 protein: AIRVSTGGSTEAF

V gene: TRBV5-1
J gene: TRBJ2-5
CDR3 protein: ASSAGLGKETQY

V gene: TRBV4-2
J gene: TRBJ2-3
CDR3 protein: ASSQASGRAPDTQY

V gene: TRBV6-6
J gene: TRBJ2-1
CDR3 protein: ASSYRAGRAAEQF

V gene: TRBV19
J gene: TRBJ1-3
CDR3 protein: ASSMEVNRNTIY

V gene: TRBV30
J gene: TRBJ1-1
CDR3 protein: AWSPTRSNTEAF

V gene: TRBV5-4
J gene: TRBJ2-1
CDR3 protein: ASSYGLSGGNEQF

V gene: TRBV5-1
J gene: TRBJ1-1
CDR3 protein: ASSLGGGWNTEAF

V gene: TRBV7-4
J gene: TRBJ2-7
CDR3 protein: APDRDRLTYEQY

V gene: TRBV6-6
J gene: TRBJ2-7
CDR3 protein: ASSPQGSEQY

V gene: TRBV27
J gene: TRBJ1-2
CDR3 protein: ASSPSTGPVDYGYT

V gene: TRBV6-5
J gene: TRBJ2-4
CDR3 protein: ASRGVLAKNIQY

V gene: TRBV11-2
J gene: TRBJ2-2
CDR3 protein: ASSFSGSNTGELF

V gene: TRBV27
J gene: TRBJ2-7
CDR3 protein: ASSFTASSYEQY

V gene: TRBV7-8
J gene: TRBJ2-1
CDR3 protein: ASSAGLAGALNEQF

V gene: TRBV7-8
J gene: TRBJ1-3
CDR3 protein: ASSLTGAPNPGNTIY

V gene: TRBV14
J gene: TRBJ1-2
CDR3 protein: ASSLRRGHGYT

V gene: TRBV4-1
J gene: TRBJ2-1
CDR3 protein: ASSQERQANNEQF

V gene: TRBV7-2
J gene: TRBJ1-1
CDR3 protein: ASSSQVSNTEAF

V gene: TRBV4-3
J gene: TRBJ2-7
CDR3 protein: ASSQDLAGGYEQY